Presented here are 22 T cell receptor beta chains from one specimen sequenced in a study of blood T cell repertoires in COVID-19 (dated by TCRdb to 2018 to 2020). Library prep was done by the immunoSEQ multiplex PCR assay. The table was pulled from immuneACCESS by TCRdb, which kept in-frame rearrangements only. Such tables lose some clones; where checked, under half of the loss comes from unresolved V genes, and the rest has no known cause. This sample comprises some 83,000 clones, about 87% of them detected only once. The ten largest account for about 0.51% of the sample. Material: peripheral blood. These receptors were collected from a man in his sixties with acute or convalescent COVID-19.

The V call is TRBV5-5, the J call TRBJ2-1, with D possibly TRBD1 on 6 matching bases. Germline values: CDR1 SGHKS, CDR2 YYEKEE (reference sequence). The CDR3 loop spans 15 amino acids. V was trimmed by 3 bases and J by 0 bases, leaving 10 bases between them. The CDR3, as DNA: TGTGCCAGCAGCTCCCAGGGGAGCTCCTACAATGAGCAGTTCTTC. This encodes CASSSQGSSYNEQFF.

V gene TRBV5-1 combines with J gene TRBJ2-1, with D unclear. The V end lost 0 bases, the J end lost 5 bases, and 6 bases lay between the germline ends. The germline V gene encodes CDR1 SGHRS and CDR2 YFSETQ. The CDR3 is 13 amino acids. DNA of the CDR3: TGCGCCAGCAGCTTGGATAGAGACAATGAGCAGTTCTTC. It encodes CASSLDRDNEQFF.

This chain's CDR3 is CASSPFIGENTEAFF. DNA of the CDR3: TGTGCCAGCTCACCGTTTATAGGGGAGAACACTGAAGCTTTCTTT. The chain recombines TRBV18 with TRBJ1-1; the D gene is possibly TRBD1 (5 bases). Germline assignment: CDR1 KGHSH and CDR2 LQKENI. V was clipped by 3 bases and J by 1 base, with 12 bases between them. There are 15 residues in the CDR3.

The gene calls are TRBV5-5 and TRBJ1-2; tentatively, D is TRBD1 (5 bases). The V end lost 0 bases, the J end lost 4 bases, and 7 bases lay between the germline ends. CDR3 size: 13 residues. Germline V gene lookup returns CDR1 SGHKS and CDR2 YYEKEE (reference sequence). CDR3 coding DNA: TGTGCCAGCAGCTTGGTGGGGGGCTATGGCTACACCTTC. Encoded protein: CASSLVGGYGYTF. Supplemented by reference TRBV5-5 and TRBJ1-2, the full variable domain reads DAGVTQSPTHLIKTRGQQVTLRCSPISGHKSVSWYQQVLGQGPQFIFQYYEKEERGRGNFPDRFSARQFPNYSSELNVNALLLGDSALYLCASSLVGGYGYTFGSGTRLTVV.

V is TRBV3-1 (or the pseudogene TRBV3-2) and J is TRBJ2-1; D is undetermined. This CDR3 is built from 13 residues. Trimming stripped 1 base from V and 9 bases from J, with 10 bases between. Germline CDR1 reads LGHDT; CDR2 reads YNNKEL (reference sequence). The chain's CDR3 is CASSQGARVEQFF. The CDR3 coding sequence is TGTGCCAGCAGCCAAGGAGCTCGGGTTGAGCAGTTCTTC.

This sequence joins TRBV3-1 (or the pseudogene TRBV3-2) and TRBJ1-6, with D possibly TRBD1 on 6 matching bases. From germline, CDR1 is LGHDT and CDR2 YNNKEL (reference sequence). The CDR3 has 16 amino acids. V lost 4 bases, J lost 8 bases, and 18 bases lay in between. CDR3 in amino acids: CASSPIPPTGDSPLHF. DNA of the CDR3: TGTGCCAGCAGCCCCATCCCTCCGACAGGAGATTCACCCCTCCACTTT.

The gene calls are TRBV15 and TRBJ1-1; a possible D gene is TRBD1 (5 bases). The germline CDR1 and CDR2 sequences are LNHNV and YYDKDF (reference sequence). V was shortened by 3 bases and J by 10 bases, with 9 bases between the two germline ends. This CDR3 spans 11 amino acids. The CDR3 sequence is CATSRMGPAFF. CDR3 nucleotide sequence: TGTGCCACCAGCAGGATGGGGCCAGCTTTCTTT.

This clone was counted between two and nine times. The gene calls are TRBV11-3 and TRBJ2-3, with D possibly TRBD2 on 6 matching bases. CDR1 is SGHNT, CDR2 YENEEA, per germline. The CDR3 runs 14 residues. Trimming left V 4 bases short and J 1 base short, with 9 bases between. This chain's CDR3 is CASSWTGGTDTQYF. Written as DNA, the CDR3 is TGTGCCAGCAGCTGGACGGGGGGCACAGATACGCAGTATTTT.

This sequence joins TRBV3-1 (or the pseudogene TRBV3-2) and TRBJ2-7; 8 nucleotides agree with TRBD2. The germline CDR1 and CDR2 sequences are LGHDT and YNNKEL (reference sequence). The length of the CDR3 is 16 residues. With 0 bases clipped from V and 6 bases from J, the junction kept 10 bases outside the gene matches. The DNA of the CDR3 is TGTGCCAGCAGCCAAGATCACGGGACTAGAGGAATCGAGCAGTACTTC. It encodes CASSQDHGTRGIEQYF.

The rearrangement joins TRBV19 to TRBJ1-2; D perhaps matches TRBD1 (5 bases). V lost 5 bases, J lost 6 bases, and 16 bases lay in between. CDR3 size: 14 residues. Germline V gives CDR1 LNHDA, CDR2 SQIVND (reference sequence). CDR3 region: CASSVMSWGHGYTF. In DNA form, the CDR3 reads TGTGCCAGTAGTGTCATGAGTTGGGGCCATGGCTACACCTTC.

The chain combines TRBV5-1 with TRBJ2-3; 15 bases map to TRBD2. From germline, CDR1 is SGHRS and CDR2 YFSETQ. There are 19 residues in the CDR3. The V and J ends lost 3 bases and 1 base, in that order; junction bases with no gene match: 9. The CDR3 nucleotides are TGCGCCAGCAGCTCCGGACTAGCGGGGGGGCGGGGCGGCACAGATACGCAGTATTTT. Its protein product is CASSSGLAGGRGGTDTQYF.

The chain recombines TRBV19 with TRBJ2-2, with D maybe TRBD1 (5 bases). The CDR3 length is 14 residues. Germline V gene lookup returns CDR1 LNHDA and CDR2 SQIVND (reference sequence). The V gene lost 6 bases and the J gene lost 2 bases, with 10 bases spanning the gap. The DNA for the CDR3 is TGTGCCAGTAGCGAACAGGCCAACACCGGGGAGCTGTTTTTT. Translating it yields CASSEQANTGELFF.

The gene calls are TRBV19 and TRBJ1-1; 7 nucleotides agree with TRBD1. The trim removed 3 bases at V and 4 bases at J, leaving 2 bases unmatched. The CDR3 length is 13 residues. Germline CDR1 reads LNHDA; CDR2 reads SQIVND (reference sequence). In DNA, the CDR3 is TGTGCCAGTAGTATCCAGGGGGGCACTGAAGCTTTCTTT. This gives the protein CASSIQGGTEAFF.

The chain joins TRBV5-1 to TRBJ1-2; TRBD1 aligns across 7 bases. The germline gives CDR1 SGHRS, CDR2 YFSETQ. The CDR3 has 15 amino acids. V trimming: 0 bases; J trimming: 6 bases; junction bases outside the gene matches: 8. In DNA, the CDR3 is TGCGCCAGCAGCTTGGCCGACAGGGTCTACCATGGCTACACCTTC. Amino acids: CASSLADRVYHGYTF.

V is TRBV9 and J is TRBJ1-4; tentative D call: TRBD1 (5 bases). Germline loops: CDR1 SGDLS, CDR2 YYNGEE. This CDR3 is 15 amino acids long. V lost 0 bases and J 6 bases, leaving 12 bases between the germline ends. The CDR3 reads CASSVEGARYEKLFF. The CDR3 DNA follows: TGTGCCAGCAGCGTAGAAGGGGCCCGATATGAAAAACTGTTTTTT.

J is TRBJ2-1 and V is TRBV21-1; the D segment call TRBD2 is taken from the table without a DNA check. TRBV21-1 represents a pseudogene. The CDR3 is 17 amino acids. The CDR3 nucleotides read TGTGCCAGCGATGGACCGGGACTAGCGGACCAATACAATGAGCAGTTCTTC. It translates to CASDGPGLADQYNEQFF.

The chain has TRBV10-3 and TRBJ2-1; D remains ambiguous. V lost 1 base and J 5 bases, leaving 9 bases between the germline ends. CDR3 size: 14 residues. Per the germline V gene, CDR1 is ENHRY and CDR2 is SYGVKD. CDR3 bases: TGTGCCATCAGTGAGTTCACAGATGACAATGAGCAGTTCTTC. This sequence encodes CAISEFTDDNEQFF.

A single count supports this clone. CDR3 sequence reads: CATSDLYGDREGKAYNEQFF. CDR3 in DNA: TGTGCCACCAGTGATTTGTATGGGGACAGGGAGGGGAAGGCATACAATGAGCAGTTCTTC. This chain connects TRBV24-1 to TRBJ2-1; 9 bases are shared with TRBD1. The V and J ends lost 0 bases and 4 bases, in that order; junction bases with no gene match: 15. From germline, CDR1 is KGHDR and CDR2 SFDVKD. This CDR3 comprises 20 residues.

Comments on this clone: This CDR3 is also generated by other DNA sequences in the sample. The rearrangement uses TRBV4-1 and TRBJ1-6; D gene ambiguous. V was shortened by 0 bases and J by 0 bases, with 9 bases between the two germline ends. Per germline, CDR1 MGHRA and CDR2 YSYEKL. The CDR3 sequence is 17 residues long. CDR3 region: CASSQDRGSSYNSPLHF. The CDR3 region has the DNA TGCGCCAGCAGCCAAGATAGAGGGAGCTCCTATAATTCACCCCTCCACTTT.

The rearrangement uses TRBV30 and TRBJ1-2, with a possible D match to TRBD1 (6 bases). From germline, CDR1 is GTSNPN and CDR2 SVGIG (reference sequence). The length of the CDR3 is 12 residues. The germline V and J ends were trimmed by 2 bases and 6 bases, with 10 bases remaining between them. CDR3 loop: CAWSNEGDGYTF. Here the CDR3 DNA reads TGTGCCTGGAGTAACGAGGGGGATGGCTACACCTTC.

The CDR3 DNA reads TGTGCCAGCAGAGACAGGGGGGGATCTGGAAACACCATATATTTT. It specifies CASRDRGGSGNTIYF. J is TRBJ1-3 and V is TRBV6-5; 9 positions agree with TRBD1. Germline V gives CDR1 MNHEY, CDR2 SVGAGI. The CDR3 runs 15 residues. V shed 6 bases, J shed 1 base, and the junction held 4 bases outside the gene matches.

The chain carries TRBV5-4 and TRBJ1-6, with D possibly TRBD1 on 6 matching bases. Germline V lookup: CDR1 SGHNT, CDR2 YYREEE (reference sequence). The CDR3 is made up of 14 amino acids. V was cut by 0 bases and J by 6 bases, with 7 bases left in between. The CDR3 DNA reads as TGTGCCAGCAGCTTGGGGGGGCCTAATTCACCCCTCCACTTT. Amino acids: CASSLGGPNSPLHF.